Below are 23 T cell receptor beta chains sequenced from a single sample in a study of T cell responses to AZD1222 COVID-19 vaccine. Clones were sequenced by immunoSEQ multiplex PCR, and TCRdb holds only the in-frame ones, with some missing. The table has about 150,000 clones, 90% to 95% seen once. Sequences were derived from peripheral blood, sampled on day 0 of AZD1222 vaccination. The receptors shown here come from an adult in good health.

V gene TRBV4-2 combines with J gene TRBJ2-1, with 11 bases aligning to TRBD2. CDR1 is LGHNA, CDR2 YNFKEQ, per germline. The CDR3 runs to 16 residues. With 0 bases clipped from V and 4 bases from J, the junction kept 2 bases outside the gene matches. The CDR3 here is CASSQEGTSGYNEQFF. The CDR3 DNA reads as TGTGCCAGCAGCCAAGAGGGGACTAGCGGTTACAATGAGCAGTTCTTC.

A single count supports this clone. The gene calls are TRBV6-1 and TRBJ2-4, with D perhaps matching TRBD1 (5 bases). The V gene lost 0 bases and the J gene lost 1 base, with 19 bases spanning the gap. This CDR3 is built from 19 residues. Germline V gives CDR1 MNHNS, CDR2 SASEGT. CDR3 nucleotide sequence: TGTGCCAGCAGTGAAGCGCTTCCCGTGCAGGGCTACGCCAAAAACATTCAGTACTTC. Protein: CASSEALPVQGYAKNIQYF.

The genes are TRBV4-3 and TRBJ2-7, with a weak D call TRBD2 (6 bases). Germline CDR1 is LGHNA and CDR2 is YSLEER. The CDR3 contains 13 residues. With 8 bases removed from V and 6 bases from J, the gap between germline ends came to 17 bases. The CDR3 region has the DNA TGCGCCAGCGGTCGGGAGTTGTCGCTCGAGCAGTACTTC. This codes for CASGRELSLEQYF.

The V call is TRBV7-2, the J call TRBJ2-7; D may match TRBD1 or TRBD2 (5 bases each). Germline V gives CDR1 SGHTA, CDR2 FQGNSA. Trimming stripped 6 bases from V and 7 bases from J, with 13 bases between. This CDR3 has 12 residues. In nucleotides, the CDR3 is TGTGCCAGCAGGGGGACGTCAGGGGAGCAGTACTTC. Its protein is CASRGTSGEQYF.

The rearrangement joins TRBV27 to TRBJ1-1, with D possibly being TRBD1 (6 bases). The V end lost 6 bases, the J end lost 4 bases, and 15 bases lay between the germline ends. Germline V gene data show CDR1 as MNHEY and CDR2 as SMNVEV (reference sequence). The CDR3 has 14 residues. The CDR3 DNA follows: TGTGCCAGCAGCGGGATGGGGGGGGCCACTGAAGCTTTCTTT. Amino acids: CASSGMGGATEAFF.

The rearrangement uses TRBV6-2 or TRBV6-3 and TRBJ1-4; maybe TRBD1 (5 bases). This CDR3 spans 15 amino acids. Germline CDR1 and CDR2: MNHEY and SVGEGT. Trimming pared 3 bases from V and 4 bases from J, leaving 12 bases between. The CDR3 DNA follows: TGTGCCAGCAGTTATCTTCGACAGTTTAATGAAAAACTGTTTTTT. It yields the protein CASSYLRQFNEKLFF.

V is TRBV5-1 and J is TRBJ1-6, with D possibly being TRBD1 (6 bases). V was pared by 1 base and J by 8 bases, with 10 bases between. Germline CDR1 reads SGHRS; CDR2 reads YFSETQ. The CDR3 consists of 14 residues. CDR3 DNA sequence: TGCGCCAGCAGCTTGAGGGGGATTGATTCACCCCTCCACTTT. Translating gives CASSLRGIDSPLHF. Drawing the rest from reference TRBV5-1 and TRBJ1-6, the complete variable domain is KAGVTQTPRYLIKTRGQQVTLSCSPISGHRSVSWYQQTPGQGLQFLFEYFSETQRNKGNFPGRFSGRQFSNSRSEMNVSTLELGDSALYLCASSLRGIDSPLHFGNGTRLTVT.

The chain recombines TRBV7-9 with TRBJ1-2; D not resolved. The germline V and J ends were trimmed by 4 bases and 7 bases, with 10 bases remaining between them. The CDR3 runs 12 residues. CDR1 and CDR2 from the germline V gene are SEHNR and FQNEAQ (reference sequence). CDR3 residues: CASSYREAGYTF. The DNA of the CDR3 is TGTGCCAGCAGCTATCGGGAGGCTGGCTACACCTTC.

The V and J genes are TRBV5-5 and TRBJ1-2; TRBD1 agrees at 9 bases. Germline values: CDR1 SGHKS, CDR2 YYEKEE (reference sequence). V lost 0 bases, J lost 5 bases, and 8 bases stayed unmatched. The CDR3 runs to 16 residues. DNA for the CDR3: TGTGCCAGCAGCTTGGGAGAACAGGGGGCAGTTTATGGCTACACCTTC. Translation gives CASSLGEQGAVYGYTF.

This chain uses TRBV11-2 with TRBJ2-7; D possibly uses TRBD1 or TRBD2 (5 bases each). Germline CDR1 and CDR2: SGHAT and FQNNGV. Trimming removed 3 bases at V and 7 bases at J, with 16 bases between. This CDR3 spans 14 amino acids. CDR3 region: CASSLKPGPPEQYF. The CDR3 DNA sequence: TGTGCCAGCAGCTTGAAACCGGGACCACCGGAGCAGTACTTC.

The chain links TRBV14 to TRBJ1-4; TRBD1 matches 8 bases. CDR1 and CDR2 (germline): SGHDN, FVKESK. The V and J ends lost 4 bases and 6 bases, in that order; junction bases with no gene match: 7. The CDR3 runs 15 residues. The CDR3 region is CASSLWDRRYEKLFF. The CDR3 nucleotides are TGTGCCAGCAGCCTATGGGACAGGAGGTATGAAAAACTGTTTTTT.

The J gene is TRBJ1-4, the V gene TRBV19; D may be TRBD1 (6 bases). The germline V and J ends were trimmed by 4 bases and 2 bases, with 11 bases remaining between them. There are 15 residues in the CDR3. Germline values: CDR1 LNHDA, CDR2 SQIVND (reference sequence). CDR3 sequence reads: CASSRGQTTNEKLFF. The DNA of the CDR3 is TGTGCCAGTAGTAGAGGACAGACGACTAATGAAAAACTGTTTTTT.

The chain has TRBV7-3 and TRBJ2-4; D is ambiguous. V was trimmed by 5 bases and J by 1 base, leaving 6 bases between them. CDR1 SGHTA and CDR2 FQGTGA come from the germline V gene. This CDR3 is 13 amino acids long. Here the CDR3 reads CASSTGAKNIQYF. CDR3 bases: TGTGCCAGCAGCACGGGCGCCAAAAACATTCAGTACTTC.

The chain couples TRBV5-5 to TRBJ1-1; the D gene is possibly TRBD1 (6 bases). CDR3 length: 13 amino acids. The germline CDR1 and CDR2 sequences are SGHKS and YYEKEE (reference sequence). The V end lost 2 bases, the J end lost 4 bases, and 9 bases lay between the germline ends. The CDR3, as DNA: TGTGCCAGCAGCTTCCAGGGGATCACTGAAGCTTTCTTT. Translated: CASSFQGITEAFF.

Details on this clone: One end of the junction fails to match germline, which may point to a read error. The chain has TRBV6-5 and TRBJ1-5; 7 bases are shared with TRBD1. Germline V gene sequence: CDR1 MNHEY, CDR2 SVGAGI. This CDR3 contains 12 residues. The CDR3 DNA sequence: TGTGCCAGTCGGGACAGAAATCCGCCCCAGCATTTT. It codes for CASRDRNPPQHF.

The rearrangement links TRBV27 to TRBJ2-1; TRBD2 matches 9 bases. This CDR3 is built from 16 residues. Germline values: CDR1 MNHEY, CDR2 SMNVEV (reference sequence). V was pared by 2 bases and J by 4 bases, with 6 bases of the junction left unmatched. DNA of the CDR3: TGTGCCAGCAGTTTAATTACGGGACTAGCATACAATGAGCAGTTCTTC. It translates to CASSLITGLAYNEQFF.

This rearrangement joins TRBV7-9 to TRBJ2-1, with D possibly being TRBD1 (5 bases). Trimming pared 2 bases from V and 3 bases from J, leaving 8 bases between. The CDR3 spans 14 residues. Germline-derived CDR1 and CDR2 are SEHNR and FQNEAQ (reference sequence). CDR3 nucleotide sequence: TGTGCCAGCAGCTTATGGACAAGCTACAATGAGCAGTTCTTC. This encodes CASSLWTSYNEQFF.

With regard to this clone: A read error may produce the germline difference seen at one junction end. The rearrangement joins TRBV7-2 to TRBJ2-3; 9 positions match TRBD2. Germline V CDR1 and CDR2: SGHTA, FQGNSA. CDR3 length: 14 residues. DNA of the CDR3: TGTGCCAGCAGCCTAGCGGGAAGCACAGATACGCAGTATTTT. Translated, it gives CASSLAGSTDTQYF.

The V gene is TRBV4-3, the J gene TRBJ2-1; D gene uncertain. The length of the CDR3 is 14 residues. V was cut by 0 bases and J by 7 bases, with 10 bases left in between. CDR1 and CDR2 (germline): LGHNA, YSLEER. CDR3 protein: CASSQESSRNEQFF. In DNA form, the CDR3 reads TGCGCCAGCAGCCAAGAGTCCTCGAGGAATGAGCAGTTCTTC.

V gene TRBV6-5 combines with J gene TRBJ1-1; D ambiguous. The CDR3 contains 14 residues. V lost 4 bases, J lost 0 bases, and 9 bases lay in between. The germline V gene encodes CDR1 MNHEY and CDR2 SVGAGI. CDR3 protein: CASSSSVVNTEAFF. The DNA for the CDR3 is TGTGCCAGCAGTTCCTCTGTCGTGAACACTGAAGCTTTCTTT.

This chain connects TRBV6-2 or TRBV6-3 to TRBJ1-1; D unclear. Trimming took 0 bases from V and 6 from J, leaving 11 bases between them. The CDR3 has 14 residues. Looked up from germline, CDR1 is MNHEY and CDR2 is SVGEGT. CDR3 DNA sequence: TGTGCCAGCAGTTACTCGGTTTGGTGGGCTGAAGCTTTCTTT. The encoded protein is CASSYSVWWAEAFF.

This chain links TRBV18 with TRBJ1-2; D ambiguous. The CDR3 is 13 residues long. Trimming took 3 bases from V and 4 from J, leaving 9 bases between them. Per germline, CDR1 KGHSH and CDR2 LQKENI. This CDR3 reads CASSPGILYGYTF. CDR3 nucleotides: TGTGCCAGCTCACCCGGCATCCTCTATGGCTACACCTTC.

The rearrangement links TRBV7-9 to TRBJ1-2; perhaps TRBD1 as D (6 bases). The CDR3 contains 14 residues. Trimming left V 1 base short and J 5 bases short, with 11 bases between. Germline-derived CDR1 and CDR2 are SEHNR and FQNEAQ (reference sequence). The CDR3 nucleotides are TGTGCCAGCAGCTTAGGGAGGGGGAATTATGGCTACACCTTC. Its protein product is CASSLGRGNYGYTF.